This T cell receptor (beta chain) emerged from a study of shared clonotypes between healthy human individuals. At the level of the study: CD4 naive and memory got three plates each, CD8 naive two, CD8 memory one. Study-level findings and limits: Large depth notwithstanding, sorted-subset sequencing proved incomplete by rarefaction.

CDR1 and CDR2 (germline): SNHLY, FYNNEI. The V and J ends lost 5 bases and 6 bases respectively, with 11 bases between them. CDR3 size: 12 residues. For this clone: What it binds is not known.

Profiled with immunoSEQ multiplex PCR; TCRdb holds only in-frame clones, not every one. Of around 2.5 million clones in the sample, 90% to 95% were seen once. V usage is TRBV2 and J usage is TRBJ2-7; D may be TRBD2 (6 bases). Sequencing was done on a sample of naive CD4+ T cells from PBMCs. The subset denotes: CD45RA+ positively selected. The TCR originated in a young man in good health. Some clones in this sample may be carry-over from other donors' samples. This CDR3 is CASSRGMGEQYF. DNA for the CDR3: TGTGCCAGCAGTCGGGGGATGGGCGAGCAGTACTTC. The whole variable domain, remainder taken from reference TRBV2 and TRBJ2-7, is EPEVTQTPSHQVTQMGQEVILRCVPISNHLYFYWYRQILGQKVEFLVSFYNNEISEKSEIFDDQFSVERPDGSNFTLKIRSTKLEDSAMYFCASSRGMGEQYFGPGTRLTVT.